What follows describes a single TCR beta chain. There are many counts of this clonotype. Its binding antigen is unknown. No clone much larger than this one lies a single base away; base qualities are absent. From V the trimming removes 5 bases and from J it removes 3 bases, while the gene matches leave 7 bases of the junction unaccounted for. From its cysteine to its phenylalanine, the CDR3 spans 16 amino acids. The CDR3 DNA has 48 bases and is translated from base 1. Via the germline V gene, CDR1 is KGHDR and CDR2 SFDVKD. The data belong to a study of early T cells in non-severe SARS-CoV-2 infection (dated by TCRdb to 2020 to 2022). For context, the study as a whole: Bulk RNA from unsorted whole blood was used for TCR sequencing, so alpha and beta chains could not be paired.

The research as a whole found: VDJdb matching was skewed toward anti-spike CD8 responses and likely underestimated virus-specific expansions, missing private and CD4 specificities.

This was a case-control study nested in a cohort of healthcare workers in London, UK, who had nasopharyngeal swab PCR tests and blood samples taken every week. Healthcare workers were enrolled in the week of the UK lockdown, from 23 to 31 March 2020, and were followed every week for up to roughly 15 weeks. Library generation was performed with 5' RACE. The run used a NextSeq 500. To correct for sequencing error and PCR bias, the TCR library protocol tagged individual cDNA molecules with unique molecular identifiers. Sequencing covered both TCR alpha and beta chains, and within each sample the abundances of alpha and beta sequences were tightly co-correlated. Concerning the study's data processing: Decombinator V4 was used to perform V gene, J gene and CDR3 annotation of TCR sequences. Expanded TCRs were defined as changing significantly between any two time points under a Poisson model with p below 0.0001. Abundances of TCRs were expressed as counts per million after normalisation to the total number of TCRs sequenced in each sample. TRAV1-2 paired with TRAJ12, TRAJ20 or TRAJ33 defined MAIT TCRs, while TRAV10 paired with TRAJ18 defined iNKT TCRs. A search of VDJdb, accessed on 1 November 2021, was run for TCRs annotated to CMV, EBV and SARS-CoV-2, with TCRs annotated for multiple antigens excluded. The public reads were quality trimmed at Q25 with fastp and then assembled into clones with MiXCR by TCRdb, keeping productive beta chains. Duplicate CDR3 protein sequences are folded into a single record with the most common DNA and genes. The V and J calls were not made by the authors but by TCRdb's processing. A total of more than 65,000 distinct CDR3 sequences appear in this sample, approximately 13% of them only once. Around 4.8% of the sample goes to the ten largest clones.

Source material: whole blood. The TCR originated in an adult who was a healthcare worker with PCR-confirmed SARS-CoV-2 infection or an uninfected control (not recorded which). The V gene is TRBV24-1 and the J gene is TRBJ1-5, and 9 junction bases match TRBD1. DNA sequence: TGTGCCACCAGTGGGGACAGGGTACCCTTCAATCAGCCCCAGCATTTT. Translated, it reads CATSGDRVPFNQPQHF.